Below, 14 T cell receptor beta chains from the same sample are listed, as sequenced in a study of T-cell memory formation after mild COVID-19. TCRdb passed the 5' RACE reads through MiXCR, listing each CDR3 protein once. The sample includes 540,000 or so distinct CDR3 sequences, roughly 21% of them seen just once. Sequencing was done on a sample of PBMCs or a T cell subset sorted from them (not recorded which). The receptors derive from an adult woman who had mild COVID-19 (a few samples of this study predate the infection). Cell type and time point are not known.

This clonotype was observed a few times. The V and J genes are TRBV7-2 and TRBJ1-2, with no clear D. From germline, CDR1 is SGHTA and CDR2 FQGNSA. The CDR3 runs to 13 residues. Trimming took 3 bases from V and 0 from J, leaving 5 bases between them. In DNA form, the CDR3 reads TGTGCCAGCAGCTTTTCACCTAACTATGGCTACACCTTC. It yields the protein CASSFSPNYGYTF.

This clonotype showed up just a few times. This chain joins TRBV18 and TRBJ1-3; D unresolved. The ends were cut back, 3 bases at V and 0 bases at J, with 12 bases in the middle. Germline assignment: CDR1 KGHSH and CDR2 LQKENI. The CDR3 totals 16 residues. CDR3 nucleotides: TGTGCCAGCTCACCCGGAACGCCTAGCTCTGGAAACACCATATATTTT. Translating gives CASSPGTPSSGNTIYF.

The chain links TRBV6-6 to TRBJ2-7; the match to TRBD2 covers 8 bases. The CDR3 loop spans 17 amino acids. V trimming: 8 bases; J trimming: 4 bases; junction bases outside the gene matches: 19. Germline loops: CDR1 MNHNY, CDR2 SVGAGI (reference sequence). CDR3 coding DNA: TGTGCCAGCCAACAACGCCGAACGGGGGGGCTTTGGTACGAGCAGTACTTC. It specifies CASQQRRTGGLWYEQYF.

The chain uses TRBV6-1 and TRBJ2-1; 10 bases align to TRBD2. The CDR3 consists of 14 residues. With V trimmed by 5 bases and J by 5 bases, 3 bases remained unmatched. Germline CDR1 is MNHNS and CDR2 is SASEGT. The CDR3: CASSLAGAHNEQFF. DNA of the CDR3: TGTGCCAGCAGTCTAGCGGGAGCTCACAATGAGCAGTTCTTC.

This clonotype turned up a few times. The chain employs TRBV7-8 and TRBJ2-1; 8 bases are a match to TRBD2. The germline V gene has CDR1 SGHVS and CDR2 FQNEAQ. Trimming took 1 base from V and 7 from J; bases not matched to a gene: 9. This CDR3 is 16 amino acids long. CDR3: CASSLELAVGGNEQFF. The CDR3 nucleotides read TGTGCCAGCAGCTTAGAACTAGCGGTAGGAGGTAATGAGCAGTTCTTC.

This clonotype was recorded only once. CDR3 bases: TGCGCCAGCAGCTTGGTCGGGGAGCACACCGGGGAGCTGTTTTTT. It yields the protein CASSLVGEHTGELFF. The chain employs TRBV5-1 and TRBJ2-2, with a tentative D call TRBD2 (5 bases). V shed 0 bases and J shed 3 bases, with 9 bases lying between them. Germline V CDR1 and CDR2: SGHRS, YFSETQ. CDR3 size: 15 residues.

DNA for the CDR3: TGTGCCAGCAAGGGACAGCATGGGCAGTACTTC. Protein: CASKGQHGQYF. The chain combines TRBV2 with TRBJ2-7; 7 nucleotides match TRBD1. J lost 9 bases, V lost 7 bases, and 6 bases had no gene match. From germline, CDR1 is SNHLY and CDR2 FYNNEI. The CDR3 is made up of 11 amino acids.

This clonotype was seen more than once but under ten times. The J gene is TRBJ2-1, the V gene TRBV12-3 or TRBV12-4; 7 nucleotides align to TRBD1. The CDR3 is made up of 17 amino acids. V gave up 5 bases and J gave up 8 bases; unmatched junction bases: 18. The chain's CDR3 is CASSQWLQGFTGDEQFF. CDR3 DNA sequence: TGTGCCAGCAGTCAATGGCTACAGGGGTTTACTGGAGATGAGCAGTTCTTC.

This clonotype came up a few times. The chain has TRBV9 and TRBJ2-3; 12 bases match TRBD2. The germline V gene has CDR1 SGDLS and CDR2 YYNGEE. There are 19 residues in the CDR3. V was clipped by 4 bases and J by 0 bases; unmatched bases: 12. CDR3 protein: CASSPLGGTSGPSTDTQYF. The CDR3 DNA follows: TGTGCCAGCAGCCCCCTGGGTGGGACTAGCGGGCCTAGCACAGATACGCAGTATTTT.

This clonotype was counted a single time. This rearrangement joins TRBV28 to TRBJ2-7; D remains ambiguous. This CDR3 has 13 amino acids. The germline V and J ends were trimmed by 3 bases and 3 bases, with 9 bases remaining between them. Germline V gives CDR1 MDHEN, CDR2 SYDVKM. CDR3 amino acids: CASSFRPNYEQYF. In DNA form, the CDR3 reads TGTGCCAGCAGTTTCCGGCCGAACTACGAGCAGTACTTC.

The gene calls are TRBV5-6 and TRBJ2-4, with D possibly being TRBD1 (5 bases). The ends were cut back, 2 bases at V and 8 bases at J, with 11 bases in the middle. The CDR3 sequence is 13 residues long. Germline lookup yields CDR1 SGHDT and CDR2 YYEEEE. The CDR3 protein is CASSFRDRHIQYF. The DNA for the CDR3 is TGTGCCAGCAGCTTTCGCGACAGACACATTCAGTACTTC.

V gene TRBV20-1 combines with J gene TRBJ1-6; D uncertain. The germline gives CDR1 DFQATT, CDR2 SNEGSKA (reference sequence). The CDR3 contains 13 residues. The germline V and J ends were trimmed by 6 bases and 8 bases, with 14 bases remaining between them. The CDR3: CSAASGRYSPLHF. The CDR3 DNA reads TGCAGTGCGGCATCGGGGAGATATTCACCCCTCCACTTT.

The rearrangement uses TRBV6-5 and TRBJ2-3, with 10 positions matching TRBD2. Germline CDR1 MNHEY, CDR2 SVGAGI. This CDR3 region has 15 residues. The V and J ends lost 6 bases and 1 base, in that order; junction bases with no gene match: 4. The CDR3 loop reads CASRISGGGTDTQYF. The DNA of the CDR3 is TGTGCCAGCAGGATAAGCGGGGGGGGCACAGATACGCAGTATTTT.

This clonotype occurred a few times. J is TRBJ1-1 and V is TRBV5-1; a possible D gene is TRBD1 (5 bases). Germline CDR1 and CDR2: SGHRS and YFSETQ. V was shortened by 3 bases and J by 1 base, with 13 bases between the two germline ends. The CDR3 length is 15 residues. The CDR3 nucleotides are TGCGCCAGCAGCTGGGGCCGGGGAGGGAACACTGAAGCTTTCTTT. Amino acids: CASSWGRGGNTEAFF.